This TCR beta chain is from a study of blood T cell repertoires in COVID-19. Overall study context: The origin of the acute and convalescent COVID-19 samples was the United States, Italy and Spain.

Authors' analysis steps: By means of reference gene primer amplification, nucleated cell counts were estimated. Generated by immunoSEQ multiplex PCR, the TCRdb table keeps only in-frame clones and is missing some. V and J calls and clone size come straight from that table; D and trimming were deduced from the DNA. The top ten hold around 7.8% of the sample, which has about 500,000 clones, roughly nine tenths seen once. This clone was seen just once. Other nucleotide sequences in the sample specify the same CDR3. The V end was cut by 1 base, the J end by 6 bases, with 7 bases between. CDR3 length: 11 amino acids. The germline V gene has CDR1 GTSNPN and CDR2 SVGIG (reference sequence).

This sequence joins TRBV30 and TRBJ2-7; tentative D call: TRBD2 (5 bases). This TCR came from a woman aged 50 to 60 with COVID-19, enrolled during active disease. Material for sequencing was peripheral blood. CDR3 in amino acids: CAWSARGEQYF. In DNA, the CDR3 is TGTGCCTGGAGTGCTCGGGGCGAGCAGTACTTC.